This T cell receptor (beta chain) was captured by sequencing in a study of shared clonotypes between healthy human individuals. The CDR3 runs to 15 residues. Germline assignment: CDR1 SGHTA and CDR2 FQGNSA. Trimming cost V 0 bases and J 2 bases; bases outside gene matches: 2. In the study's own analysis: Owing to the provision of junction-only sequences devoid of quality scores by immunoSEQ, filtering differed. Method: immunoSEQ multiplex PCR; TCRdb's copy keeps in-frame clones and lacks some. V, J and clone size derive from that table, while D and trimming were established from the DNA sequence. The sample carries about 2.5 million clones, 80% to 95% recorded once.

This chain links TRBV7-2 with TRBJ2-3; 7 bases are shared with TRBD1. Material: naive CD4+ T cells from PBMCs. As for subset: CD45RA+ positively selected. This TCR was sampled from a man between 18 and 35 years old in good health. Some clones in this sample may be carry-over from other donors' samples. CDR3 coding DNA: TGTGCCAGCAGCTTAGCGGGACAGTACACAGATACGCAGTATTTT. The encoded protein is CASSLAGQYTDTQYF.